Reported below is one T cell receptor beta chain. This sample was included in a study of CD4 T cells in relation to SARS-CoV-2 and coronaviruses. CD4+ T cells from unexposed donors were obtained before the COVID-19 pandemic (2011-2018). Sequenced by immunoSEQ multiplex PCR; TCRdb stores in-frame clones only, minus some. This sample carries about 68,000 clones, over 90% of them seen once, and the ten largest clones take roughly 0.21%. The TCR was taken from a human donor in good health. The sample taken for sequencing was naive CD4+ T cells from PBMCs. Subset specified: naive CD4+ T cells isolated by negative enrichment.

The CDR3 DNA is TGTGCCACCCGACTTGCCTACGAGCAGTACTTC. Translated: CATRLAYEQYF. The chain links TRBV10-3 to TRBJ2-7; D gene unclear. The germline gives CDR1 ENHRY, CDR2 SYGVKD. The CDR3 has 11 amino acids. V lost 10 bases and J lost 2, with 9 bases in between.